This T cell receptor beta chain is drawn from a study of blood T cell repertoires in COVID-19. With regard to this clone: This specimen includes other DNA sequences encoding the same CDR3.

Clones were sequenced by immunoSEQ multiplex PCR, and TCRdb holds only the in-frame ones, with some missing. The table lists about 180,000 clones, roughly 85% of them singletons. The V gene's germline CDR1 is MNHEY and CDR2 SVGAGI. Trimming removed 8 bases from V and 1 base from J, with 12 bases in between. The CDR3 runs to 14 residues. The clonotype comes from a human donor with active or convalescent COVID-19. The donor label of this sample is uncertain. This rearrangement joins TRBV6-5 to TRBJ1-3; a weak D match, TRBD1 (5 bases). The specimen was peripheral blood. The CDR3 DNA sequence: TGTGCCAGCTCCCCGGGGGGTTCTGGAAACACCATATATTTT. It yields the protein CASSPGGSGNTIYF.